Listed below are T cell receptor beta chains from one sample, sequenced in a study of Ad26.COV2.S vaccination and SARS-CoV-2 variants. This table comes from immunoSEQ multiplex PCR, and its TCRdb copy is limited to in-frame clones, with some not included. Among 450,000 to 550,000 clones listed, 89% were seen once. This specimen was peripheral blood, taken in a trial of Ad26.COV2.S vaccine versus placebo. Receptor source: a person aged 18-60 years who received the Ad26.COV2.S COVID-19 vaccine or a placebo. Both conserved end residues are part of each CDR3. Each record gives: J gene, D gene, V gene, clone size, CDR3 protein, CDR3 DNA. The D gene is left open where the match is weak. Some rows mark clone size as missing; the rest say once, few, many or name a class of expanded clone.

j_gene: TRBJ2-1
d_gene: TRBD2
v_gene: TRBV27
abundance: -
CDR3aa: CASSFQGGGPAREQFF
CDR3nt: TGTGCCAGCAGTTTTCAGGGCGGGGGACCCGCCCGAGAGCAGTTCTTC

j_gene: TRBJ1-6
d_gene: TRBD1
v_gene: TRBV6-6
abundance: -
CDR3aa: CASRRMMTGATYNSPLHF
CDR3nt: TGTGCCAGCAGACGAATGATGACAGGGGCCACCTATAATTCACCCCTCCACTTT

j_gene: TRBJ2-1
d_gene: TRBD2
v_gene: TRBV11-2
abundance: -
CDR3aa: CASSLSSGEYNEQFF
CDR3nt: TGTGCCAGCAGCTTATCTAGCGGGGAGTACAATGAGCAGTTCTTC

j_gene: TRBJ2-2
d_gene: -
v_gene: TRBV27
abundance: -
CDR3aa: CASSPRETGELFF
CDR3nt: TGTGCCAGCAGTCCGAGAGAAACCGGGGAGCTGTTTTTT

j_gene: TRBJ1-1
d_gene: TRBD1
v_gene: TRBV6-6
abundance: -
CDR3aa: CASSYATGDGAFF
CDR3nt: TGTGCCAGCAGTTACGCCACAGGGGATGGAGCTTTCTTT

j_gene: TRBJ1-4
d_gene: TRBD1
v_gene: TRBV18
abundance: -
CDR3aa: CASSPRQGSEKLFF
CDR3nt: TGTGCCAGCTCACCTCGACAGGGCTCCGAAAAACTGTTTTTT

j_gene: TRBJ2-1
d_gene: -
v_gene: TRBV11-2
abundance: -
CDR3aa: CASSTGARSYNEQFF
CDR3nt: TGTGCCAGCAGTACCGGGGCACGCTCCTACAATGAGCAGTTCTTC

j_gene: TRBJ1-2
d_gene: -
v_gene: TRBV9
abundance: -
CDR3aa: CASSPRRANSGYTF
CDR3nt: TGTGCCAGCAGCCCCCGGAGGGCGAACTCTGGCTACACCTTC

j_gene: TRBJ2-3
d_gene: TRBD2
v_gene: TRBV28
abundance: once
CDR3aa: CASRLAGGSTDTQYF
CDR3nt: TGTGCCAGCAGACTAGCGGGAGGGAGCACAGATACGCAGTATTTT

j_gene: TRBJ2-7
d_gene: TRBD1
v_gene: TRBV29-1
abundance: -
CDR3aa: CSVQGDSYEQYF
CDR3nt: TGCAGCGTCCAGGGGGACTCCTACGAGCAGTACTTC

j_gene: TRBJ1-6
d_gene: -
v_gene: TRBV5-5
abundance: -
CDR3aa: CASSFVFGSPLHF
CDR3nt: TGTGCCAGCAGCTTCGTTTTTGGTTCACCCCTCCACTTT

j_gene: TRBJ1-2
d_gene: -
v_gene: TRBV9
abundance: -
CDR3aa: CASSVDLSDTGYGYTF
CDR3nt: TGTGCCAGCAGCGTAGATCTGTCGGACACGGGATATGGCTACACCTTC